The subject of this entry is one T cell receptor (beta chain). The antigen it recognizes is unknown. Per-nucleotide qualities are absent, and no much larger clonotype sits a single base away. These data belong to a study of technical replicates of blood from a few donors (dated by TCRdb to the late 2010s). Libraries were made using the immunoSEQ multiplex PCR assay. TCRdb took over this immuneACCESS table, retaining in-frame rearrangements with V and J assigned. Such tables are incomplete; in checked studies, under half of the missing clones stem from an unresolved V gene, and the remainder is unexplained. Counted in this sample were about 90,000 clones; about 93% of them appeared once. Of the sample, about 0.26% falls within the top ten clones. For CDR1 and CDR2, the germline V gene lists MDHEN and SYDVKM. The cysteine opens and the phenylalanine closes a CDR3 of 13 amino acids. CDR3 DNA is the only sequence kept; it has 39 bases, read in frame from the first base. Trimming at the junction amounts to 5 bases on V and 2 bases on J, and the germline ends lie 9 bases apart.

Sequencing was carried out using T cells isolated from PBMCs. The receptor was derived from a human donor in good health. Recombination linked TRBV28 to TRBJ1-2; TRBD1 might be the D gene, on 6 matching bases. The CDR3 protein: CASSLRGNYGYTF. The DNA is as follows: TGTGCCAGCAGTCTGAGGGGGAACTATGGCTACACCTTC.